This T cell receptor beta chain comes out of a study of cytomegalovirus exposure and HLA in healthy donors. Study-wide results and limits: By a later analysis, the bulk of CMV-associated TCR beta chains appeared HLA-restricted.

On this clone itself: Its antigen is unidentified.

The primer mix had 60 Vbeta and 13 Jbeta primers. The data were produced by immunoSEQ multiplex PCR, yet TCRdb's version contains in-frame clones alone and is incomplete. The sample lists approximately 190,000 clones, 84% seen once, with 0.26% in the top ten. CDR3 size: 14 residues. With 2 bases removed from V and 1 base from J, the gap between germline ends came to 8 bases. Germline-derived CDR1 and CDR2 are MNHEY and SMNVEV (reference sequence). This receptor was taken from a boy under 18 in good health and CMV-seronegative. The J gene is TRBJ1-1, the V gene TRBV27; D call uncertain. Material for sequencing was PBMCs. This chain's CDR3 is CASSLSGWNTEAFF. CDR3 coding DNA: TGTGCCAGCAGTTTAAGCGGATGGAACACTGAAGCTTTCTTT.